This entry lists 25 T cell receptor beta chains sequenced from one sample in a study of cytomegalovirus exposure and HLA in healthy donors. Vbeta (60) and Jbeta (13) primers were used in the PCR. The data were produced by immunoSEQ multiplex PCR, yet TCRdb's version contains in-frame clones alone and is incomplete. The sample records some 150,000 clones, about 82% being singletons. The sample comprised PBMCs. The origin of the receptors is a male donor in good health and CMV-seronegative.

The CDR3 DNA reads as TGTGCCAGCAGCTTAGATCGAGGCGGGCAGCCCCAGCATTTT. The encoded protein is CASSLDRGGQPQHF. The rearrangement uses TRBV7-8 and TRBJ1-5; no definite D call. Germline values: CDR1 SGHVS, CDR2 FQNEAQ. The CDR3 runs to 14 residues. Trimming left V 1 base short and J 7 bases short, with 11 bases between.

This clone occurred a few times. CDR3 in amino acids: CSVPPSTSGTYNEQFF. DNA for the CDR3: TGCAGCGTGCCCCCGTCGACTAGCGGGACCTACAATGAGCAGTTCTTC. The chain uses TRBV29-1 and TRBJ2-1; 11 bases are a match to TRBD2. The CDR3 is 16 amino acids. Germline V CDR1 and CDR2: SQVTM, ANQGSEA. The ends lost 6 bases at V and 2 bases at J; junction bases unmatched: 9.

This chain connects TRBV9 to TRBJ2-5; 7 nucleotides align to TRBD1. The germline gives CDR1 SGDLS, CDR2 YYNGEE. The junction had 6 bases not matched to a gene; V was cut back by 3 bases and J by 1 base. The CDR3 extends over 15 amino acids. DNA for the CDR3: TGTGCCAGCAGCGCGGGACAGCCTCTCCAAGAGACCCAGTACTTC. Residues: CASSAGQPLQETQYF.

The chain combines TRBV14 with TRBJ1-6; the D gene is possibly TRBD1 (5 bases). V lost 8 bases, J lost 6 bases, and 14 bases lay in between. CDR1 SGHDN and CDR2 FVKESK come from the germline V gene. This CDR3 comprises 14 residues. The CDR3 region is CASRGGGLNSPLHF. The CDR3 DNA reads as TGTGCCAGCCGGGGTGGGGGACTTAATTCACCCCTCCACTTT.

The chain links TRBV11-2 to TRBJ2-7; D is undetermined. The V and J ends lost 1 base and 2 bases respectively, with 6 bases between them. The CDR3 is made up of 13 amino acids. CDR1 is SGHAT, CDR2 FQNNGV, per germline. CDR3 protein: CASSLAETYEQYF. For the CDR3, the DNA is TGTGCCAGCAGCTTAGCGGAGACCTACGAGCAGTACTTC. The entire variable domain, with the rest obtained from reference TRBV11-2 and TRBJ2-7, is as follows: EAGVAQSPRYKIIEKRQSVAFWCNPISGHATLYWYQQILGQGPKLLIQFQNNGVVDDSQLPKDRFSAERLKGVDSTLKIQPAKLEDSAVYLCASSLAETYEQYFGPGTRLTVT.

Here the CDR3 DNA reads TGTGCCAGCAGTTACGGGGGGGCAACTGAAGCTTTCTTT. Amino acid sequence: CASSYGGATEAFF. This chain connects TRBV6-5 to TRBJ1-1; tentative D call: TRBD1 (6 bases). Trimming stripped 2 bases from V and 5 bases from J, with 9 bases between. The CDR3 consists of 13 residues. Germline loops: CDR1 MNHEY, CDR2 SVGAGI.

The chain links TRBV7-8 to TRBJ2-2; D not resolved. V was shortened by 2 bases and J by 4 bases, with 5 bases between the two germline ends. Germline assignment: CDR1 SGHVS and CDR2 FQNEAQ. This CDR3 contains 13 residues. The DNA for the CDR3 is TGTGCCAGCAGCTTATCTGTCACCGGGGAGCTGTTTTTT. Translated, it gives CASSLSVTGELFF.

V and J are TRBV28 and TRBJ1-5; D might be TRBD1 (5 bases). Germline V gene data show CDR1 as MDHEN and CDR2 as SYDVKM. V was trimmed by 7 bases and J by 4 bases, leaving 11 bases between them. The CDR3 is 13 amino acids. CDR3 region: CASTGGINQPQHF. CDR3 sequence (DNA): TGTGCCAGCACCGGGGGGATAAATCAGCCCCAGCATTTT.

This clone turned up a few times. The chain links TRBV29-1 to TRBJ1-2, with 8 bases lining up with TRBD1. Per the germline V gene, CDR1 is SQVTM and CDR2 is ANQGSEA. The CDR3 has 12 amino acids. The V gene end was trimmed by 2 bases and the J gene end by 7 bases; junction bases not matched to a gene: 3. CDR3 nucleotides: TGCAGCGTTGAAAGGACAGGGACTGGCTACACCTTC. Translated: CSVERTGTGYTF. Variable domain in full (rest from reference TRBV29-1 and TRBJ1-2): SAVISQKPSRDICQRGTSLTIQCQVDSQVTMMFWYRQQPGQSLTLIATANQGSEATYESGFVIDKFPISRPNLTFSTLTVSNMSPEDSSIYLCSVERTGTGYTFGSGTRLTVV.

The rearrangement uses TRBV4-1 and TRBJ1-1, with unresolved D. This CDR3 has 14 residues. Trimming took off 4 bases at V and 8 bases at J, with 17 bases between the two ends. Germline V CDR1 and CDR2: MGHRA, YSYEKL. The CDR3 coding sequence is TGCGCCAGCAGCCCCGCGGCGGGCCCTCGGGAAGCTTTCTTT. It encodes CASSPAAGPREAFF.

The genes are TRBV19 and TRBJ1-2; TRBD1 aligns across 9 bases. With 6 bases clipped from V and 3 bases from J, the junction kept 14 bases outside the gene matches. The CDR3 is 17 residues long. Germline V gene lookup returns CDR1 LNHDA and CDR2 SQIVND (reference sequence). The CDR3 loop is CASRTRDRDYLDYGYTF. In DNA form, the CDR3 reads TGTGCCAGTAGAACCCGGGACAGGGATTACCTCGACTATGGCTACACCTTC.

The chain has TRBV11-3 and TRBJ2-3; no clear D. V was pared by 4 bases and J by 6 bases, with 17 bases between. This CDR3 has 15 amino acids. Germline values: CDR1 SGHNT, CDR2 YENEEA. CDR3 loop: CASSSRTAPMDTQYF. CDR3 coding DNA: TGTGCCAGCAGCTCTAGAACGGCCCCGATGGATACGCAGTATTTT.

The chain employs TRBV4-1 and TRBJ2-7; TRBD1 matches at 8 bases. Trimming at V came to 0 bases and at J to 6 bases, leaving 10 bases not matched to a gene. Germline V gives CDR1 MGHRA, CDR2 YSYEKL. CDR3 length: 16 amino acids. CDR3 amino acids: CASSQEIVRTGTEQYF. CDR3 bases: TGCGCCAGCAGCCAAGAAATAGTGAGGACAGGGACCGAGCAGTACTTC.

The J gene is TRBJ2-3, the V gene TRBV18, with 9 bases fitting TRBD2. V trimming: 5 bases; J trimming: 4 bases; junction bases outside the gene matches: 10. Looked up from germline, CDR1 is KGHSH and CDR2 is LQKENI. The CDR3 runs 16 residues. The CDR3 DNA reads TGTGCCAGCTCAACCTCTAGCGGGAAAACGGCAGATACGCAGTATTTT. This encodes CASSTSSGKTADTQYF. The variable domain in full, with the rest retrieved from reference TRBV18 and TRBJ2-3, is NAGVMQNPRHLVRRRGQEARLRCSPMKGHSHVYWYRQLPEEGLKFMVYLQKENIIDESGMPKERFSAEFPKEGPSILRIQQVVRGDSAAYFCASSTSSGKTADTQYFGPGTRLTVL.

The chain employs TRBV7-9 and TRBJ2-7, with TRBD1 matching over 7 bases. The CDR3 has 15 amino acids. V shed 5 bases and J 2 bases; nucleotides not matched to a gene: 9. The V gene's germline CDR1 is SEHNR and CDR2 FQNEAQ (reference sequence). As DNA, the CDR3 is TGTGCCAGCAGCAACTCCCGGGGACAGCCCTACGAGCAGTACTTC. As protein: CASSNSRGQPYEQYF.

The genes are TRBV28 and TRBJ2-7; unclear D gene. Germline V lookup: CDR1 MDHEN, CDR2 SYDVKM. The CDR3 length is 13 residues. Trimming shortened V by 8 bases and J by 0 bases, and 11 bases separated the two germline ends. CDR3 residues: CASATDFSYEQYF. In DNA, the CDR3 is TGTGCCAGCGCGACCGACTTCTCCTACGAGCAGTACTTC.

The genes are TRBV5-4 and TRBJ1-1, with 8 bases identical to TRBD1. Germline CDR1 is SGHNT and CDR2 is YYREEE (reference sequence). With V trimmed by 4 bases and J by 4 bases, 9 bases remained unmatched. The length of the CDR3 is 15 residues. The chain's CDR3 is CASSLEGQGGTEAFF. CDR3 DNA: TGTGCCAGCAGCCTGGAAGGACAGGGCGGCACTGAAGCTTTCTTT.

The rearrangement uses TRBV30 and TRBJ2-4, with TRBD2 matching 11 bases. The junction had 5 bases not matched to a gene; V was cut back by 3 bases and J by 4 bases. CDR3 length: 15 residues. The germline CDR1 and CDR2 sequences are GTSNPN and SVGIG (reference sequence). The CDR3 DNA follows: TGTGCCTGGAGGACTAGCGGGATGCAGAAAAACATTCAGTACTTC. It specifies CAWRTSGMQKNIQYF.

This chain connects TRBV28 to TRBJ2-1; the D is unclear. The CDR3 extends over 14 amino acids. Per the germline V gene, CDR1 is MDHEN and CDR2 is SYDVKM. The ends were cut back, 5 bases at V and 6 bases at J, with 14 bases in the middle. CDR3 in amino acids: CASSLLTRGNEQFF. The CDR3 region has the DNA TGTGCCAGCAGTCTCCTGACTCGCGGCAATGAGCAGTTCTTC. Full variable domain (remainder filled in from reference TRBV28 and TRBJ2-1): DVKVTQSSRYLVKRTGEKVFLECVQDMDHENMFWYRQDPGLGLRLIYFSYDVKMKEKGDIPEGYSVSREKKERFSLILESASTNQTSMYLCASSLLTRGNEQFFGPGTRLTVL.

The genes are TRBV10-3 and TRBJ2-1; 14 nucleotides line up with TRBD2. Trimming removed 6 bases from V and 7 bases from J; junction bases left unmatched: 2. This CDR3 region has 14 residues. Per the germline V gene, CDR1 is ENHRY and CDR2 is SYGVKD. The CDR3 DNA reads TGTGCCATCAGCTGGACTAGCGGGAGGAATGAGCAGTTCTTC. Its protein is CAISWTSGRNEQFF.

The rearrangement uses TRBV2 and TRBJ2-3, with 10 nucleotides matching TRBD2. There are 14 residues in the CDR3. V lost 10 bases to trimming and J lost 3 bases; unmatched junction nucleotides: 7. In germline, CDR1 is SNHLY, CDR2 FYNNEI. CDR3 loop: CAILAGVRTDTQYF. The CDR3 coding sequence is TGTGCCATTCTAGCGGGGGTTAGGACAGATACGCAGTATTTT.

The chain combines TRBV28 with TRBJ1-1, with 8 bases lining up with TRBD1. The CDR3 runs to 14 residues. The germline gives CDR1 MDHEN, CDR2 SYDVKM. V shed 3 bases, J shed 5 bases, and the junction held 5 bases outside the gene matches. CDR3 DNA: TGTGCCAGCAGTTTTTCAGGGGGCAGAACTGAAGCTTTCTTT. Translating it yields CASSFSGGRTEAFF.

The chain links TRBV15 to TRBJ2-2, with a weak D call TRBD2 (5 bases). The CDR3 consists of 13 residues. Germline CDR1 and CDR2: LNHNV and YYDKDF (reference sequence). Trimming removed 4 bases at V and 9 bases at J, with 12 bases between. In DNA, the CDR3 is TGTGCCACCAGCATACGGGGTTCCAGGGAGCTGTTTTTT. Its protein is CATSIRGSRELFF. Together with reference TRBV15 and TRBJ2-2, the CDR3 gives the full variable domain: DAMVIQNPRYQVTQFGKPVTLSCSQTLNHNVMYWYQQKSSQAPKLLFHYYDKDFNNEADTPDNFQSRRPNTSFCFLDIRSPGLGDTAMYLCATSIRGSRELFFGEGSRLTVL.

This clone was recorded once. The chain uses TRBV5-1 and TRBJ2-1; 8 bases fit TRBD2. There are 16 residues in the CDR3. Germline lookup yields CDR1 SGHRS and CDR2 YFSETQ. The J segment lost 5 bases and the V segment lost 3 bases, leaving 10 bases of the junction unmatched. The CDR3 DNA sequence: TGCGCCAGCAGCTGGCTGCGGGAGGCCCCCCACAATGAGCAGTTCTTC. It specifies CASSWLREAPHNEQFF.

The chain recombines TRBV5-6 with TRBJ2-1; maybe TRBD2 (6 bases). The CDR3 is made up of 14 amino acids. Trimming took 3 bases from V and 1 from J, leaving 8 bases between them. Germline V gene sequence: CDR1 SGHDT, CDR2 YYEEEE. The CDR3 region is CASSWGTSYNEQFF. The CDR3 nucleotides read TGTGCCAGCAGCTGGGGGACTTCCTACAATGAGCAGTTCTTC.